A single sample gave rise to the 26 T cell receptor beta chains below, sequenced in a study of early T cells in non-severe SARS-CoV-2 infection. Each CDR3 protein gets one entry after TCRdb re-called the 5' RACE reads with MiXCR. This table has around 57,000 distinct CDR3 sequences, 6% to 7% appearing once. Sequenced: whole blood. The receptors were gathered from an adult who was a healthcare worker with PCR-confirmed SARS-CoV-2 infection or an uninfected control (not recorded which).

This clonotype was counted between two and nine times. The chain has TRBV7-9 and TRBJ2-7; no definite D call. Germline V lookup: CDR1 SEHNR, CDR2 FQNEAQ (reference sequence). This CDR3 is built from 12 residues. The ends were cut back, 5 bases at V and 3 bases at J, with 8 bases in the middle. The DNA of the CDR3 is TGTGCCAGCAGCCCAGACGGCTACGAGCAGTACTTC. Translating gives CASSPDGYEQYF. The full variable domain, in which reference TRBV7-9 and TRBJ2-7 provide the parts outside the CDR3, is DTGVSQNPRHKITKRGQNVTFRCDPISEHNRLYWYRQTLGQGPEFLTYFQNEAQLEKSRLLSDRFSAERPKGSFSTLEIQRTEQGDSAMYLCASSPDGYEQYFGPGTRLTVT.

This chain joins TRBV13 and TRBJ2-1, with 8 bases lining up with TRBD1. Germline V gives CDR1 PRHDT, CDR2 FYEKMQ (reference sequence). With 5 bases clipped from V and 4 bases from J, the junction kept 13 bases outside the gene matches. This CDR3 region has 17 residues. The CDR3 bases are TGTGCCAGCAGCCCATTTCCGGGACAGGTGGGGTACAATGAGCAGTTCTTC. As protein: CASSPFPGQVGYNEQFF. Full variable domain (rest looked up from reference TRBV13 and TRBJ2-1): AAGVIQSPRHLIKEKRETATLKCYPIPRHDTVYWYQQGPGQDPQFLISFYEKMQSDKGSIPDRFSAQQFSDYHSELNMSSLELGDSALYFCASSPFPGQVGYNEQFFGPGTRLTVL.

At least ten counts were recorded for this clonotype. The V and J genes are TRBV20-1 and TRBJ1-1, with TRBD1 matching 8 bases. This CDR3 is built from 16 residues. Germline trimming cut 3 bases from V and 1 base from J; bases unmatched to any gene: 10. Looked up from germline, CDR1 is DFQATT and CDR2 is SNEGSKA (reference sequence). CDR3 amino acids: CSARDYQGATNTEAFF. The CDR3 region has the DNA TGCAGTGCTAGGGATTATCAGGGGGCGACGAACACTGAAGCTTTCTTT.

The chain recombines TRBV7-9 with TRBJ1-4; D remains unclear. Trimming took off 8 bases at V and 3 bases at J, with 22 bases between the two ends. The CDR3 has 17 residues. Germline CDR1 reads SEHNR; CDR2 reads FQNEAQ (reference sequence). CDR3 coding DNA: TGTGCCAGCGCGACCTCAGAAGGGCGGGCGGCTAATGAAAAACTGTTTTTT. Amino acids: CASATSEGRAANEKLFF. Drawing the rest from reference TRBV7-9 and TRBJ1-4, the complete variable domain is DTGVSQNPRHKITKRGQNVTFRCDPISEHNRLYWYRQTLGQGPEFLTYFQNEAQLEKSRLLSDRFSAERPKGSFSTLEIQRTEQGDSAMYLCASATSEGRAANEKLFFGSGTQLSVL.

This clonotype was found many times. This chain links TRBV9 with TRBJ2-3; D remains unclear. The CDR3 totals 12 residues. V was cut by 0 bases and J by 4 bases, with 3 bases left in between. CDR1 and CDR2 from the germline V gene are SGDLS and YYNGEE. The CDR3 here is CASSVGPDTQYF. The DNA for the CDR3 is TGTGCCAGCAGCGTAGGGCCAGATACGCAGTATTTT. Full variable domain (outside the CDR3, taken from reference TRBV9 and TRBJ2-3): DSGVTQTPKHLITATGQRVTLRCSPRSGDLSVYWYQQSLDQGLQFLIQYYNGEERAKGNILERFSAQQFPDLHSELNLSSLELGDSALYFCASSVGPDTQYFGPGTRLTVL.

V and J are TRBV20-1 and TRBJ1-2; D may be TRBD1 (5 bases). The CDR3 covers 14 residues. Germline V gives CDR1 DFQATT, CDR2 SNEGSKA (reference sequence). Trimming stripped 0 bases from V and 2 bases from J, with 10 bases between. The CDR3 coding sequence is TGCAGTGCTAGAGATGGGACCGAGAACTATGGCTACACCTTC. As protein: CSARDGTENYGYTF.

This clonotype rates as medium-sized (0.01 to 0.1%). This chain uses TRBV11-2 with TRBJ2-1; D ambiguous. Per germline, CDR1 SGHAT and CDR2 FQNNGV. This CDR3 is 15 amino acids long. V was pared by 5 bases and J by 0 bases, with 11 bases between. In DNA, the CDR3 is TGTGCCAGCAGCCTGGACGGCAGCTCCTACAATGAGCAGTTCTTC. It encodes CASSLDGSSYNEQFF.

This clonotype has ten or more counts. The chain is built from TRBV7-9 and TRBJ1-6; 7 bases line up with TRBD1. The junction had 9 bases not matched to a gene; V was cut back by 5 bases and J by 8 bases. The CDR3 spans 15 residues. CDR1 is SEHNR, CDR2 FQNEAQ, per germline (reference sequence). The DNA of the CDR3 is TGTGCCAGCAGCCTACGGGTCCAGGGGGATTCACCCCTCCACTTT. Its protein product is CASSLRVQGDSPLHF.

This clonotype came up many times. The chain carries TRBV20-1 and TRBJ2-3, with 10 nucleotides matching TRBD2. CDR3 length: 16 residues. V trimming: 2 bases; J trimming: 6 bases; junction bases outside the gene matches: 11. CDR1 DFQATT and CDR2 SNEGSKA come from the germline V gene (reference sequence). CDR3 residues: CSARTSTSGVMDTQYF. In DNA, the CDR3 is TGCAGTGCTAGAACTAGTACTAGCGGGGTGATGGATACGCAGTATTTT.

This clonotype has a count of ten or more. The chain joins TRBV19 to TRBJ2-2, with D possibly TRBD2 on 6 matching bases. In germline, CDR1 is LNHDA, CDR2 SQIVND (reference sequence). This CDR3 region has 14 residues. V was clipped by 8 bases and J by 7 bases, with 17 bases between them. CDR3 protein: CASSFGGMGGELFF. The CDR3 coding sequence is TGTGCCAGTTCGTTCGGAGGGATGGGCGGGGAGCTGTTTTTT.

The rearrangement uses TRBV7-8 and TRBJ2-7; D may be TRBD2 (6 bases). Germline CDR1 and CDR2: SGHVS and FQNEAQ. V lost 4 bases and J lost 4, with 23 bases in between. This CDR3 spans 17 amino acids. CDR3 bases: TGTGCCAGCAGCTCCGGCCGGGGGACGAATCCCTTTTACGAGCAGTACTTC. Its protein product is CASSSGRGTNPFYEQYF.

This clonotype was recorded many times. DNA for the CDR3: TGTGCCAGCAGTTACTCGATTTTCCTGGACAGGGGACAAGAGACCCAGTACTTC. Amino acid sequence: CASSYSIFLDRGQETQYF. The gene calls are TRBV6-6 and TRBJ2-5, with 9 bases matching TRBD1. This CDR3 region has 18 residues. The germline V gene encodes CDR1 MNHNY and CDR2 SVGAGI (reference sequence). V shed 0 bases, J shed 2 bases, and the junction held 10 bases outside the gene matches.

This rearrangement joins TRBV4-2 to TRBJ2-1; no reliable D call. CDR3 length: 12 amino acids. Looked up from germline, CDR1 is LGHNA and CDR2 is YNFKEQ. V lost 1 base to trimming and J lost 8 bases, with 6 bases between them. CDR3 in DNA: TGTGCCAGCAGCCAAGGGTACGATGAGCAGTTCTTC. It yields the protein CASSQGYDEQFF.

This clonotype showed up many times. V gene TRBV5-4 combines with J gene TRBJ1-2, with 7 positions matching TRBD1. CDR1 is SGHNT and CDR2 is YYREEE in the germline V gene (reference sequence). Germline trimming cut 3 bases from V and 0 bases from J; bases unmatched to any gene: 2. The CDR3 runs 14 residues. The CDR3, as DNA: TGTGCCAGCAGCTGGGACAGCGCTAACTATGGCTACACCTTC. The encoded protein is CASSWDSANYGYTF.

The CDR3 sequence: CASMGGVQSPLHF. CDR3 nucleotides: TGTGCCAGCATGGGAGGGGTACAATCACCCCTCCACTTT. This rearrangement joins TRBV28 to TRBJ1-6; TRBD1 might be the D (5 bases). The CDR3 is 13 amino acids. CDR1 and CDR2 from the germline V gene are MDHEN and SYDVKM. Trimming shortened V by 7 bases and J by 10 bases, and 14 bases separated the two germline ends.

The table lists this clonotype with many counts. The genes are TRBV9 and TRBJ2-2, with 7 nucleotides matching TRBD1. Germline V lookup: CDR1 SGDLS, CDR2 YYNGEE. V dropped 3 bases and J dropped 2; count of bases not matched to a gene: 4. The CDR3 runs 15 residues. The CDR3 DNA sequence: TGTGCCAGCAGCGCCCGACAGGGAAACACCGGGGAGCTGTTTTTT. Protein product: CASSARQGNTGELFF.

This clonotype was detected many times. The chain uses TRBV30 and TRBJ2-3; 7 bases are a match to TRBD2. This CDR3 comprises 13 residues. Losses at the gene ends were 3 bases for V and 5 bases for J; bases not matched to a gene: 5. Germline lookup yields CDR1 GTSNPN and CDR2 SVGIG (reference sequence). CDR3 loop: CAWSLTGGDTQYF. The CDR3 DNA reads TGTGCCTGGAGCCTAACGGGGGGAGATACGCAGTATTTT.

This clonotype was seen many times. This chain uses TRBV7-2 with TRBJ1-2; 7 bases agree with TRBD1. Germline-derived CDR1 and CDR2 are SGHTA and FQGNSA. V shed 5 bases, J shed 1 base, and the junction held 10 bases outside the gene matches. The CDR3 totals 16 residues. The CDR3 DNA follows: TGTGCCAGCAGCCGAGATTCGACAGGGATTAACTATGGCTACACCTTC. It is translated as CASSRDSTGINYGYTF.

The V gene is TRBV19, the J gene TRBJ1-2; D may be TRBD1 (6 bases). CDR3 length: 14 amino acids. Trimming pared 7 bases from V and 2 bases from J, leaving 14 bases between. The germline V gene has CDR1 LNHDA and CDR2 SQIVND (reference sequence). The chain's CDR3 is CASKGVLLNYGYTF. Written as DNA, the CDR3 is TGTGCCAGTAAGGGGGTGTTACTAAACTATGGCTACACCTTC.

This clonotype was detected many times. This sequence joins TRBV12-3 or TRBV12-4 and TRBJ2-7; TRBD1 aligns across 8 bases. CDR3 length: 14 amino acids. V was pared by 7 bases and J by 5 bases, with 10 bases of the junction left unmatched. The CDR3 sequence: CASTTDRVAHEQYF. The CDR3 DNA is TGTGCCAGCACCACGGACAGGGTAGCGCACGAGCAGTACTTC.

This clonotype has ten or more counts. The V call is TRBV5-4, the J call TRBJ2-1; the D gene could be TRBD1 or TRBD2 (5 bases each). Trimming took 2 bases from V and 0 from J, leaving 9 bases between them. The germline gives CDR1 SGHNT, CDR2 YYREEE (reference sequence). There are 15 residues in the CDR3. CDR3 amino acids: CASSFSGGSYNEQFF. CDR3 coding DNA: TGTGCCAGCAGCTTTAGTGGGGGCTCCTACAATGAGCAGTTCTTC. Using reference TRBV5-4 and TRBJ2-1 for the parts outside the CDR3, the full variable domain is ETGVTQSPTHLIKTRGQQVTLRCSSQSGHNTVSWYQQALGQGPQFIFQYYREEENGRGNFPPRFSGLQFPNYSSELNVNALELDDSALYLCASSFSGGSYNEQFFGPGTRLTVL.

This clonotype showed up many times. The chain uses TRBV11-2 and TRBJ1-1; no firm D call. Per germline, CDR1 SGHAT and CDR2 FQNNGV. V lost 1 base to trimming and J lost 1 base, with 7 bases between them. The CDR3 runs to 14 residues. The CDR3 bases are TGTGCCAGCAGCTTAGCCCCGACGAACACTGAAGCTTTCTTT. It specifies CASSLAPTNTEAFF. The full variable domain, with the rest looked up from reference TRBV11-2 and TRBJ1-1, is EAGVAQSPRYKIIEKRQSVAFWCNPISGHATLYWYQQILGQGPKLLIQFQNNGVVDDSQLPKDRFSAERLKGVDSTLKIQPAKLEDSAVYLCASSLAPTNTEAFFGQGTRLTVV.

This clonotype was seen at least ten times. The chain uses TRBV5-1 and TRBJ2-7; 9 bases map to TRBD1. CDR1 and CDR2 (germline): SGHRS, YFSETQ. The CDR3 spans 15 residues. Unmatched junction bases numbered 6, after V lost 4 bases and J lost 1 base. The CDR3 sequence is CASSPTTGGSYEQYF. The CDR3 DNA follows: TGCGCCAGCAGCCCAACGACAGGGGGTTCCTACGAGCAGTACTTC.

In its sample, this clonotype was seen a few times. The junction departs from germline at one end; a sequencing error may be responsible. This chain links TRBV7-6 with TRBJ2-2, with TRBD2 identical over 7 bases. The CDR3 runs to 14 residues. CDR1 SGHVS and CDR2 FNYEAQ come from the germline V gene. CDR3 nucleotides: TGTGGCAGCGGGGCAGAAGCGAACACCGGGGAGCTGTTTTTT. Translating gives CGSGAEANTGELFF.

This clonotype was seen repeatedly, ten times or more. The chain uses TRBV11-3 and TRBJ2-3; D is possibly TRBD2 (5 bases). The germline CDR1 and CDR2 sequences are SGHNT and YENEEA. CDR3 length: 14 residues. With 4 bases removed from V and 4 bases from J, the gap between germline ends came to 12 bases. The CDR3 DNA reads TGTGCCAGCAGCTCCCTCGCGGGCGCAGATACGCAGTATTTT. Amino acids: CASSSLAGADTQYF.

The V call is TRBV19, the J call TRBJ1-1; D might be TRBD1 (5 bases). The CDR3 has 17 residues. CDR1 is LNHDA and CDR2 is SQIVND in the germline V gene (reference sequence). Between the trimmed V and J ends, which lost 0 bases and 0 bases, there was a span of 14 bases. The CDR3 protein is CASSIDLGRGLNTEAFF. Written as DNA, the CDR3 is TGTGCCAGTAGTATAGATCTCGGCCGGGGCCTGAACACTGAAGCTTTCTTT.